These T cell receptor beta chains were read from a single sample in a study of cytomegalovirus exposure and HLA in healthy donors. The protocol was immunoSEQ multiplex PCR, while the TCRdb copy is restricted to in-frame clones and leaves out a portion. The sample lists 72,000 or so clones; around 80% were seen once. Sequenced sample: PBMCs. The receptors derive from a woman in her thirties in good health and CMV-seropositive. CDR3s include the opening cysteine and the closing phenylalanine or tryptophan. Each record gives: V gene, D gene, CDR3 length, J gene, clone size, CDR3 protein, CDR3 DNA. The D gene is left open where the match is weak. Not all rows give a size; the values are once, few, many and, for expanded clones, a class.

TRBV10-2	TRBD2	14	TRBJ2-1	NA	CATRLAGGPGEQFF	TGCGCCACCAGACTAGCGGGAGGGCCGGGTGAGCAGTTCTTC
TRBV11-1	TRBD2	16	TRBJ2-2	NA	CASSLGTSGHTGELFF	TGTGCCAGCAGCCTCGGGACTAGCGGACACACCGGGGAGCTGTTTTTT
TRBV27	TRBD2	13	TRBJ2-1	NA	CASSPGTNDEQFF	TGTGCCAGCAGTCCCGGGACTAACGATGAGCAGTTCTTC
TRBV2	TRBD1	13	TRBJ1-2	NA	CASSPNRGYGYTF	TGTGCCAGCAGTCCTAACAGGGGCTATGGCTACACCTTC
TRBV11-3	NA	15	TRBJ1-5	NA	CASSRRLSANQPQHF	TGTGCCAGCAGCCGGAGACTGTCTGCAAATCAGCCCCAGCATTTT
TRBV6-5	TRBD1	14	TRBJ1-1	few	CASSSSGGYTEAFF	TGTGCCAGCAGTTCTTCAGGGGGTTACACTGAAGCTTTCTTT
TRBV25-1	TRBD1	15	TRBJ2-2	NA	CASSVRTGVTGELFF	TGTGCCAGCAGTGTTCGGACAGGGGTCACCGGGGAGCTGTTTTTT
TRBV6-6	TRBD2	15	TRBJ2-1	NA	CASLGEAAGRNEQFF	TGTGCCAGCCTAGGTGAGGCAGCGGGAAGGAATGAGCAGTTCTTC
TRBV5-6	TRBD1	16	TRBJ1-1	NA	CASSFYRDRFNTEAFF	TGTGCCAGCAGCTTTTATAGGGACAGGTTCAACACTGAAGCTTTCTTT
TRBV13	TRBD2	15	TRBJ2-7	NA	CASSMKTSGNYEQYF	TGTGCCAGCAGCATGAAGACTAGCGGGAACTACGAGCAGTACTTC
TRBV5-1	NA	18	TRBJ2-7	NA	CASSLGVQGTLSSYEQYF	TGCGCCAGCAGCCTCGGGGTCCAGGGGACATTGAGTTCCTACGAGCAGTACTTC
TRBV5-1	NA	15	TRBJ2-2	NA	CASSSGTPNTGELFF	TGCGCCAGCAGCTCCGGGACTCCTAACACCGGGGAGCTGTTTTTT
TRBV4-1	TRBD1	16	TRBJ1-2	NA	CASSQEVQGGYYGYTF	TGCGCCAGCAGCCAAGAGGTCCAAGGGGGCTACTATGGCTACACCTTC
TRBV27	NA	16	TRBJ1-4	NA	CASSLFAQAPFEKLFF	TGTGCCAGCAGTTTATTCGCCCAGGCCCCCTTCGAAAAACTGTTTTTT
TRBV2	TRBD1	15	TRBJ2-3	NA	CASRPEGGGEDTQYF	TGTGCCAGCAGGCCAGAAGGGGGCGGAGAAGATACGCAGTATTTT
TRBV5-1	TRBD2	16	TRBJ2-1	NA	CASSPPGTSGSNEQFF	TGCGCCAGCAGCCCCCCCGGGACTAGCGGGAGTAATGAGCAGTTCTTC
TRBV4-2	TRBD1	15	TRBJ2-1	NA	CASSPRQGNYNEQFF	TGTGCCAGCAGCCCTAGACAGGGGAACTACAATGAGCAGTTCTTC
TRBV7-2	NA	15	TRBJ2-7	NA	CASSSGRLSSYEQYF	TGTGCCAGCAGTTCGGGTAGGCTGAGCTCCTACGAGCAGTACTTC
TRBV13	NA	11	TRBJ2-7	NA	CASRIQDEQYF	TGTGCCAGCAGGATTCAGGACGAGCAGTACTTC
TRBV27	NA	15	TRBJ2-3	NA	CASTSSVTSTDTQYF	TGTGCCAGCACCTCGAGTGTTACTAGCACAGATACGCAGTATTTT
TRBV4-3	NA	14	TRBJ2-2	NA	CASSQDLAPGELFF	TGCGCCAGCAGCCAAGATCTAGCGCCCGGGGAGCTGTTTTTT
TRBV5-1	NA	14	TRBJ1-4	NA	CASSRDWANEKLFF	TGCGCCAGCAGCCGGGATTGGGCTAATGAAAAACTGTTTTTT
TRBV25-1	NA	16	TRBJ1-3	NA	CASSEIGGLGGNTIYF	TGTGCCAGCAGTGAGATCGGGGGGTTGGGAGGAAACACCATATATTTT
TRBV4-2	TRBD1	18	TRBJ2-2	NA	CASSPDSVSTGAPGELFF	TGTGCCAGCAGCCCCGACTCGGTTTCGACAGGGGCACCCGGGGAGCTGTTTTTT
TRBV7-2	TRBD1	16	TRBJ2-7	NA	CASSDTEGTGTYEQYF	TGTGCCAGCAGCGACACTGAGGGGACAGGCACCTACGAGCAGTACTTC
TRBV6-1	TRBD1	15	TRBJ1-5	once	CASSADRGNNQPQHF	TGTGCCAGCAGTGCGGACAGGGGAAACAATCAGCCCCAGCATTTT
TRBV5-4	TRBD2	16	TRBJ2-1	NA	CASSFPGLAGADEQFF	TGTGCCAGCAGCTTCCCTGGACTAGCGGGAGCTGATGAGCAGTTCTTC
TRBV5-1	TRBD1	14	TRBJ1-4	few	CASSLVGGDEKLFF	TGCGCCAGCAGCTTGGTAGGGGGCGACGAAAAACTGTTTTTT
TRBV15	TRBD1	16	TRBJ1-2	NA	CATSGDGTGVNYGYTF	TGTGCCACCAGCGGAGATGGGACAGGGGTTAACTATGGCTACACCTTC
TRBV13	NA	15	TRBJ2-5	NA	CASSRWGGRKETQYF	TGTGCCAGCAGCAGATGGGGGGGGCGGAAAGAGACCCAGTACTTC
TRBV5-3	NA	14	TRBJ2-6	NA	CARSLRSGANVLTF	TGTGCCAGAAGCTTGCGGTCTGGGGCCAACGTCCTGACTTTC
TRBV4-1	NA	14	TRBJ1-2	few	CASSQDPANYGYTF	TGCGCCAGCAGCCAAGATCCGGCTAACTATGGCTACACCTTC
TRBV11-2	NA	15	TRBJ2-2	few	CASSQIKGVTGELFF	TGTGCCAGCAGCCAGATAAAGGGAGTTACCGGGGAGCTGTTTTTT
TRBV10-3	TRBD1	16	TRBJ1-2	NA	CASGRDRGLPYYGYTF	TGTGCCAGCGGCCGGGACAGGGGGTTACCCTACTATGGCTACACCTTC
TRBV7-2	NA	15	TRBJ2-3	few	CASSFMAGRTDTQYF	TGTGCCAGCAGCTTTATGGCGGGGCGCACAGATACGCAGTATTTT
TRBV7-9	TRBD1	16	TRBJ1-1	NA	CASSSTGTGLNTEAFF	TGTGCCAGCAGTTCAACCGGGACAGGGCTGAACACTGAAGCTTTCTTT
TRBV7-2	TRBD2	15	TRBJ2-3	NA	CASSLSSGTTDTQYF	TGTGCCAGCAGCTTATCCAGCGGGACCACAGATACGCAGTATTTT
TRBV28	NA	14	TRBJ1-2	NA	CASSSPGGGNGYTF	TGTGCCAGCAGTTCACCGGGCGGAGGGAATGGCTACACCTTC
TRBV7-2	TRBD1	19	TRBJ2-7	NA	CASSLDPPPLDRGPYEQYF	TGTGCCAGCAGCTTAGACCCCCCCCCTCTGGACAGGGGGCCCTACGAGCAGTACTTC
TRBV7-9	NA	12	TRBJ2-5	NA	CASSLETWATNF	TGTGCCAGCAGCTTAGAAACATGGGCGACTAACTTC
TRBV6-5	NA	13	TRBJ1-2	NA	CASSAGLNYGYTF	TGTGCCAGCAGCGCGGGACTGAACTATGGCTACACCTTC
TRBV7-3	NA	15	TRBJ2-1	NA	CASSQEAGSYNEQFF	TGTGCCAGCAGCCAAGAGGCCGGCTCCTACAATGAGCAGTTCTTC